The T cell receptor beta chain described here comes from a study of T cell repertoires in cytomegalovirus infection. CDR3 size: 11 residues. Germline V lookup: CDR1 SGHVS, CDR2 FQNEAQ. With 8 bases removed from V and 4 bases from J, the gap between germline ends came to 6 bases. TCRdb reprocessed the reads via MiXCR and lists one record per CDR3 protein. The data show 630,000 or so distinct CDR3 sequences, with approximately 25% seen just once and approximately 8.2% held by the top ten. The rearrangement uses TRBV7-8 and TRBJ2-1; D unclear. This receptor was obtained from a human donor in good health (CMV status not recorded). Some clones in this sample may be carry-over from other donors' samples. The sequenced sample was CD8+ T cells from PBMCs. The CDR3 sequence: CASVRYNEQFF. DNA of the CDR3: TGTGCCAGCGTGAGGTACAATGAGCAGTTCTTC.